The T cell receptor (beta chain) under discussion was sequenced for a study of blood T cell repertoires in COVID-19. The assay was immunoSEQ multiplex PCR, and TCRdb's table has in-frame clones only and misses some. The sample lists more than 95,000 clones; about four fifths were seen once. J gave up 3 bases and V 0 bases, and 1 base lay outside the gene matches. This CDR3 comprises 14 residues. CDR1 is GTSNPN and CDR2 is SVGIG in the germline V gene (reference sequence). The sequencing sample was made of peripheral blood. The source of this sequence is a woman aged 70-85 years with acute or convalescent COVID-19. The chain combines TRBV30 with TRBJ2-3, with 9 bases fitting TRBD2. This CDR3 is CAWSVGLATDTQYF. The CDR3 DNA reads TGTGCCTGGAGTGTGGGACTAGCAACAGATACGCAGTATTTT. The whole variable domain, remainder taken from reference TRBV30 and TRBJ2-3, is SQTIHQWPATLVQPVGSPLSLECTVEGTSNPNLYWYRQAAGRGLQLLFYSVGIGQISSEVPQNLSASRPQDRQFILSSKKLLLSDSGFYLCAWSVGLATDTQYFGPGTRLTVL.